These 3 T cell receptor beta chains share one sample of origin, sequenced in a study of T cells in Graves' hyperthyroidism and ophthalmopathy. Amplification of TCR beta CDR3 regions used RNA as the template. HTBI primers were used for first-round RT-PCR of the TCR CDR3. TCRdb ran MiXCR on the multiplex PCR reads and lists one entry per CDR3 protein. Found here are hundreds of thousands of distinct CDR3 sequences, 22% of them singletons; the top ten hold around two thirds. What was sequenced was blood. Receptors originate from a man aged 25-45 years with Graves' ophthalmopathy.

With respect to this clonotype: A much bigger clone sits one base away, suggesting this may be a read error. The chain recombines TRBV27 with TRBJ2-1, with 8 bases fitting TRBD1. Unmatched junction bases numbered 5, after V lost 5 bases and J lost 2 bases. This CDR3 spans 15 amino acids. Germline V gives CDR1 MNHEY, CDR2 SMNVEV (reference sequence). Here the CDR3 reads CASSLRGLPYNEQFF. CDR3 coding DNA: TGTGCCAGCAGTCTCAGGGGGCTTCCCTACAATGAGCAGTTCTTC.

V gene TRBV20-1 combines with J gene TRBJ2-1; 8 bases agree with TRBD2. With 3 bases clipped from V and 9 bases from J, the junction kept 16 bases outside the gene matches. CDR1 is DFQATT, CDR2 SNEGSKA, per germline (reference sequence). This CDR3 has 16 residues. The CDR3 spells CSARDSGKGDLGEQFF. The CDR3 DNA reads as TGCAGTGCTAGGGATAGCGGGAAAGGAGACCTTGGTGAGCAGTTCTTC.

This clonotype was recorded at least ten times. The CDR3: CASSLGTEYNEQFF. The CDR3 coding sequence is TGTGCCAGCAGCTTAGGGACAGAATACAATGAGCAGTTCTTC. The genes are TRBV7-2 and TRBJ2-1; a weak D match, TRBD1 (6 bases). There are 14 residues in the CDR3. Trimming removed 1 base from V and 4 bases from J, with 8 bases in between. Germline values: CDR1 SGHTA, CDR2 FQGNSA.